The 9 T cell receptor beta chains given below trace back to one sample, sequenced in a study of blood T cell repertoires in COVID-19. Repertoires were generated with immunoSEQ multiplex PCR, while TCRdb's copy carries only in-frame clones and drops some. The sample lists some 500,000 clones, approximately 88% occurring once. Sequencing was done on a sample of PBMCs or T cells enriched from blood (not recorded which). The receptors here all came from a woman in her thirties or forties who had recovered from COVID-19.

The chain joins TRBV6-2 or TRBV6-3 to TRBJ2-2, with 8 bases fitting TRBD1. The V and J ends lost 0 bases and 3 bases, in that order; junction bases with no gene match: 15. Germline lookup yields CDR1 MNHEY and CDR2 SVGEGT. The CDR3 loop spans 20 amino acids. The CDR3 bases are TGTGCCAGCAGTTACTCCAGGGGCAGGGGGCATGCCTTGGACACCGGGGAGCTGTTTTTT. Amino acid sequence: CASSYSRGRGHALDTGELFF.

The V call is TRBV10-1, the J call TRBJ1-1; 10 bases align to TRBD1. This CDR3 comprises 14 residues. CDR1 is WNHNN, CDR2 SYGVQD, per germline (reference sequence). V shed 6 bases, J shed 0 bases, and the junction held 1 base outside the gene matches. The CDR3 DNA reads as TGCGCCAGCAGGACAGGGGGCATGAACACTGAAGCTTTCTTT. This encodes CASRTGGMNTEAFF.

The rearrangement joins TRBV7-2 to TRBJ2-3; 10 nucleotides align to TRBD1. V lost 4 bases, J lost 6 bases, and 7 bases stayed unmatched. Germline-derived CDR1 and CDR2 are SGHTA and FQGNSA. This CDR3 is built from 15 residues. The chain's CDR3 is CASSYRDRGVDTQYF. DNA for the CDR3: TGTGCCAGCAGCTACCGGGACAGGGGAGTGGATACGCAGTATTTT.

The V and J genes are TRBV30 and TRBJ2-7, with D perhaps matching TRBD2 (5 bases). The V and J ends lost 0 bases and 3 bases respectively, with 6 bases between them. There are 12 residues in the CDR3. Germline lookup yields CDR1 GTSNPN and CDR2 SVGIG (reference sequence). As DNA, the CDR3 is TGTGCCTGGAGTGTTCGGGACTACGAGCAGTACTTC. This sequence encodes CAWSVRDYEQYF.

The chain has TRBV6-5 and TRBJ2-1; a possible D gene is TRBD2 (5 bases). V lost 2 bases, J lost 4 bases, and 15 bases lay in between. In germline, CDR1 is MNHEY, CDR2 SVGAGI. This CDR3 has 16 amino acids. The CDR3 loop is CASSYMTGGLYNEQFF. In nucleotides, the CDR3 is TGTGCCAGCAGTTACATGACTGGAGGATTGTACAATGAGCAGTTCTTC.

The J gene is TRBJ1-1, the V gene TRBV5-6; D is ambiguous. Germline assignment: CDR1 SGHDT and CDR2 YYEEEE. Trimming took off 4 bases at V and 3 bases at J, with 10 bases between the two ends. The CDR3 has 13 amino acids. CDR3 amino acids: CASSPTGYTEAFF. The CDR3 region has the DNA TGTGCCAGCAGCCCGACGGGGTACACTGAAGCTTTCTTT.

The chain has TRBV6-5 and TRBJ2-7, with TRBD2 identical over 11 bases. CDR1 MNHEY and CDR2 SVGAGI come from the germline V gene. CDR3 length: 16 residues. Trimming took 4 bases from V and 2 from J; bases not matched to a gene: 7. This chain's CDR3 is CASSSHSGRAPYEQYF. The CDR3 DNA sequence: TGTGCCAGCAGTTCACATAGCGGGAGGGCCCCCTACGAGCAGTACTTC.

V and J are TRBV4-2 and TRBJ2-7, with 11 nucleotides matching TRBD2. J was trimmed by 1 base and V by 4 bases; bases with no gene match: 6. The CDR3 is 16 residues long. Germline loops: CDR1 LGHNA, CDR2 YNFKEQ. CDR3 sequence reads: CASSPTGTSGSYEQYF. The CDR3 DNA is TGTGCCAGCAGCCCCACCGGGACTAGCGGATCCTACGAGCAGTACTTC.

The DNA of the CDR3 is TGTGCCAGCAGCGGTCGGGGAGACTTGGCTGGAAACACCATATATTTT. Translating it yields CASSGRGDLAGNTIYF. The gene calls are TRBV9 and TRBJ1-3, with D unclear. Trimming removed 3 bases from V and 2 bases from J, with 15 bases in between. There are 16 residues in the CDR3. Per the germline V gene, CDR1 is SGDLS and CDR2 is YYNGEE.